Listed here are 7 T cell receptor beta chains from one sample, sequenced in a study of shared clonotypes between healthy human individuals (dated by TCRdb to 2019 to 2021). The library relied on the immunoSEQ multiplex PCR assay. TCRdb took this table from immuneACCESS and kept in-frame rearrangements with V and J called. Such tables lack part of the clones; where checked against another copy, unresolved V genes explain under half of the gap, and the rest is unexplained. This sample holds millions of clones; approximately 95% were observed only once. The ten largest account for about 0.41% of the sample. Sequenced input: naive CD4+ T cells from PBMCs. Taken with the paper, the label for cell subset or site translates to: CD45RA+ positively selected. The receptors shown here come from a man aged 18 to 29 in good health. Some clones in this sample may be carry-over from other donors' samples.

The rearrangement uses TRBV9 and TRBJ2-7; 12 bases fit TRBD2. The germline V gene has CDR1 SGDLS and CDR2 YYNGEE. The CDR3 sequence is 15 residues long. With V trimmed by 4 bases and J by 3 bases, 5 bases remained unmatched. The CDR3 bases are TGTGCCAGCAGCCCTGAGACTAGCGGGAGCTACGAGCAGTACTTC. The encoded protein is CASSPETSGSYEQYF.

The chain recombines TRBV28 with TRBJ1-1, with TRBD1 matching 9 bases. The germline V gene encodes CDR1 MDHEN and CDR2 SYDVKM. Germline trimming cut 2 bases from V and 2 bases from J; bases unmatched to any gene: 6. This CDR3 comprises 16 residues. CDR3 DNA sequence: TGTGCCAGCAGTTTAATACAGGGGGCTGGAAACACTGAAGCTTTCTTT. It translates to CASSLIQGAGNTEAFF. The full variable domain, with the rest looked up from reference TRBV28 and TRBJ1-1, is DVKVTQSSRYLVKRTGEKVFLECVQDMDHENMFWYRQDPGLGLRLIYFSYDVKMKEKGDIPEGYSVSREKKERFSLILESASTNQTSMYLCASSLIQGAGNTEAFFGQGTRLTVV.

This chain uses TRBV28 with TRBJ1-6; a weak D match, TRBD1 (5 bases). Germline values: CDR1 MDHEN, CDR2 SYDVKM. The CDR3 runs 14 residues. Trimming removed 3 bases at V and 10 bases at J, with 13 bases between. CDR3 coding DNA: TGTGCCAGCAGTTTGGTCCTCCGGGGGTCACCCCTCCACTTT. Amino acids: CASSLVLRGSPLHF.

This sequence joins TRBV9 and TRBJ2-7; 12 positions match TRBD2. The CDR3 has 15 residues. Trimming cost V 0 bases and J 6 bases; bases outside gene matches: 4. Germline lookup yields CDR1 SGDLS and CDR2 YYNGEE. The CDR3 bases are TGTGCCAGCAGCGTAGGACTAGCGGGAGACGGCGAGCAGTACTTC. As protein: CASSVGLAGDGEQYF.

The CDR3 loop is CASSEADPGQGKVSNQPQHF. The DNA for the CDR3 is TGTGCCAGCAGTGAAGCAGATCCGGGACAGGGGAAGGTGAGCAATCAGCCCCAGCATTTT. The V and J genes are TRBV6-1 and TRBJ1-5, with 10 bases lining up with TRBD1. The CDR3 has 20 amino acids. CDR1 is MNHNS, CDR2 SASEGT, per germline. V was pared by 0 bases and J by 1 base, with 12 bases of the junction left unmatched.

V gene TRBV30 combines with J gene TRBJ2-1; D is undetermined. The V end was cut by 2 bases, the J end by 7 bases, with 15 bases between. This CDR3 spans 14 amino acids. Germline values: CDR1 GTSNPN, CDR2 SVGIG (reference sequence). CDR3 nucleotide sequence: TGTGCCTGGAGTCAGTTTTATCTCCCGAATGAGCAGTTCTTC. Amino acids: CAWSQFYLPNEQFF.

V and J are TRBV5-8 and TRBJ1-2, with D tentatively TRBD1 (6 bases). V shed 3 bases and J shed 4 bases, with 7 bases lying between them. The CDR3 totals 12 residues. Germline CDR1 reads SGHTS; CDR2 reads YDEGEE. The CDR3 sequence: CASSSGVYGYTF. The CDR3 DNA reads TGTGCCAGCAGCTCAGGGGTCTATGGCTACACCTTC.